This T cell receptor beta chain emerged from a study of long-term antiretroviral therapy in people with HIV. It was version v3.0 of the immunoSEQ assay that was run at survey level. Assay used: immunoSEQ multiplex PCR; TCRdb lists only in-frame clones, some missing. Of 24,000 or so clones listed, around 80% are singletons. The V end was cut by 1 base, the J end by 4 bases, with 5 bases between. CDR1 ENHRY and CDR2 SYGVKD come from the germline V gene. CDR3 length: 14 amino acids. V gene TRBV10-3 combines with J gene TRBJ1-6, with unresolved D. The sample in question was unsorted PBMCs, obtained around 4.3 years after starting antiretroviral therapy. This receptor was taken from a man younger than 45 with HIV. This CDR3 is CAISEWRYNSPLHF. The CDR3 bases are TGTGCCATCAGTGAGTGGAGATATAATTCACCCCTCCACTTT.